This T cell receptor (beta chain) is from a study of shared clonotypes between healthy human individuals. Study summary: CD4 naive and memory got three plates each, CD8 naive two, CD8 memory one.

Terminally differentiated effector memory CD45RA+ cells were excluded from the naive CD8 cells, which were CD45RO-negative and positively selected for CCR7. The CDR3 consists of 11 residues. Trimming cost V 11 bases and J 7 bases, with 14 bases left between them. Germline CDR1 MNHNS, CDR2 SASEGT. The deep-level immunoSEQ assay was used. Libraries were prepared by immunoSEQ multiplex PCR; TCRdb keeps only in-frame clonotypes and omits some of them. The table has approximately 1.9 million clones, around 93% seen once. The specimen was naive CD8+ T cells from PBMCs. The V and J genes are TRBV6-1 and TRBJ1-2; no clear D. The TCR originated in a young man in good health. Some clones in this sample may be carry-over from other donors' samples. CDR3 DNA: TGTGCCGCGGAGCACCCGGCTGGCTACACCTTC. Residues: CAAEHPAGYTF.